These T cell receptor beta chains were read from a single sample in a study of shared clonotypes between healthy human individuals. Libraries were prepared by immunoSEQ multiplex PCR; TCRdb keeps only in-frame clonotypes and omits some of them. The sample has 2 million or so clones; 85% to 95% are singletons. Sequencing used naive CD4+ T cells sorted from blood. Every receptor here comes from a man between 18 and 35 years old in good health. Each CDR3 is given with its conserved first and last residue. Each record gives: V gene, J gene, CDR3 protein.

v_call: TRBV27; j_call: TRBJ2-3; cdr3_aa: CASSYRDTQYF
v_call: TRBV10-3; j_call: TRBJ1-2; cdr3_aa: CAISPGERGYTF
v_call: TRBV19; j_call: TRBJ2-7; cdr3_aa: CASSMRQGAYEQYF
v_call: TRBV5-1; j_call: TRBJ1-4; cdr3_aa: CASSIDRGNEKLFF
v_call: TRBV5-4; j_call: TRBJ2-7; cdr3_aa: CASSSAVTRSSYEQYF
v_call: TRBV5-1; j_call: TRBJ2-3; cdr3_aa: CASSLASRSGSGRTDTQYF
v_call: TRBV7-2; j_call: TRBJ1-6; cdr3_aa: CASSLVGGNSPLHF
v_call: TRBV5-5; j_call: TRBJ2-5; cdr3_aa: CASSLALSQETQYF
v_call: TRBV19; j_call: TRBJ1-3; cdr3_aa: CATVDRGNTIYF
v_call: TRBV2; j_call: TRBJ1-1; cdr3_aa: CASSAGQGDTEAFF
v_call: TRBV7-2; j_call: TRBJ1-1; cdr3_aa: CASSLGYRGEYTEAFF
v_call: TRBV19; j_call: TRBJ2-1; cdr3_aa: CASKLTSDGSPSYNEQFF
v_call: TRBV5-1; j_call: TRBJ1-4; cdr3_aa: CASSLAGSQNEKLFF
v_call: TRBV30; j_call: TRBJ2-7; cdr3_aa: CAWEPFTGSHEQYF
v_call: TRBV5-1; j_call: TRBJ2-5; cdr3_aa: CASSLDGLSSQETQYF
v_call: TRBV2; j_call: TRBJ2-7; cdr3_aa: CASSVGPGGRYEQYF
v_call: TRBV7-9; j_call: TRBJ1-4; cdr3_aa: CASSLEAAVTNEKLFF
v_call: TRBV28; j_call: TRBJ2-7; cdr3_aa: CASSLGRQGSYEQYF
v_call: TRBV4-3; j_call: TRBJ2-1; cdr3_aa: CASSQVRSGGNEQFF
v_call: TRBV2; j_call: TRBJ1-1; cdr3_aa: CASTLLTVNTEAFF
v_call: TRBV21-1; j_call: TRBJ1-5; cdr3_aa: CAPGEGPRNQPQHF
v_call: TRBV2; j_call: TRBJ1-3; cdr3_aa: CASSEGYGSSGNTIYF
v_call: TRBV4-1; j_call: TRBJ2-2; cdr3_aa: CASSPGLAGRTGELFF
v_call: TRBV2; j_call: TRBJ2-6; cdr3_aa: CASTPRLNVLTF
v_call: TRBV5-4; j_call: TRBJ1-1; cdr3_aa: CASSSKGQMNTEAFF
v_call: TRBV5-1; j_call: TRBJ2-5; cdr3_aa: CASSLSGVQETQYF
v_call: TRBV6-1; j_call: TRBJ2-7; cdr3_aa: CASKAGYYEQYF
v_call: TRBV9; j_call: TRBJ2-2; cdr3_aa: CASSVALGTSTGELFF
v_call: TRBV5-4; j_call: TRBJ2-7; cdr3_aa: CASSLGANYEQYF
v_call: TRBV25-1; j_call: TRBJ1-2; cdr3_aa: CASSPLDRGQGYTF
v_call: TRBV10-3; j_call: TRBJ2-7; cdr3_aa: CAISDGTTNYEQYF
v_call: TRBV5-1; j_call: TRBJ1-2; cdr3_aa: CASSLGQGRIDGYTF
v_call: TRBV7-9; j_call: TRBJ1-6; cdr3_aa: CASSHGQFYNSPLHF
v_call: TRBV13; j_call: TRBJ2-6; cdr3_aa: CASSSFSGANVLTF
v_call: TRBV7-2; j_call: TRBJ1-2; cdr3_aa: CASSLVRGQGSGYTF
v_call: TRBV6-5; j_call: TRBJ2-6; cdr3_aa: CASTSQGAGANVLTF
v_call: TRBV7-8; j_call: TRBJ2-4; cdr3_aa: CASSRVGLAKNIQYF
v_call: TRBV6-5; j_call: TRBJ1-2; cdr3_aa: CASSYSTELFGYTF
v_call: TRBV7-2; j_call: TRBJ2-3; cdr3_aa: CASSLAFPDTQYF
v_call: TRBV7-2; j_call: TRBJ1-5; cdr3_aa: CASSLALARHSDQPQHF
v_call: TRBV4-1; j_call: TRBJ1-6; cdr3_aa: CASSQEGVTGTTPLHF
v_call: TRBV6-5; j_call: TRBJ1-1; cdr3_aa: CASSPTRQGNTEAFF
v_call: TRBV7-2; j_call: TRBJ2-3; cdr3_aa: CASSFQSDSFDTQYF
v_call: TRBV14; j_call: TRBJ1-2; cdr3_aa: CASSQDTGGRRFGYTF
v_call: TRBV21-1; j_call: TRBJ2-7; cdr3_aa: CASSKSQPFYEQYF
v_call: TRBV9; j_call: TRBJ2-5; cdr3_aa: CASSIVGEETQYF